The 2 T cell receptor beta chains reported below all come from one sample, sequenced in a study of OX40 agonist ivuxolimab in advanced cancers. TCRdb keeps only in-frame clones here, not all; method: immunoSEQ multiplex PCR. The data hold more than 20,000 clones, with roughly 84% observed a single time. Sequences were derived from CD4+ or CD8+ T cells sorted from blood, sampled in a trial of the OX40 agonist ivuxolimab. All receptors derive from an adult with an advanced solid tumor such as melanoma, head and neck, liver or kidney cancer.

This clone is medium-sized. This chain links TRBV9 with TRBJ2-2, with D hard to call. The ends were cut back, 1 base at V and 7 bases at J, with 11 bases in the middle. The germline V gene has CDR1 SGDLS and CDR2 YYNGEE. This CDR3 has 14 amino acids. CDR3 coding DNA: TGTGCCAGCAGCGTACAATACCGGAACGGGGAGCTGTTTTTT. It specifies CASSVQYRNGELFF.

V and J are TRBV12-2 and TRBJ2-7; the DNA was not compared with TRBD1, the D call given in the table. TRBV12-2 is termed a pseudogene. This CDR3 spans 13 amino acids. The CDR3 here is CAKPRVGSYEQYF. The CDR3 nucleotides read TGTGCAAAGCCCAGGGTCGGGTCCTACGAGCAGTACTTC.